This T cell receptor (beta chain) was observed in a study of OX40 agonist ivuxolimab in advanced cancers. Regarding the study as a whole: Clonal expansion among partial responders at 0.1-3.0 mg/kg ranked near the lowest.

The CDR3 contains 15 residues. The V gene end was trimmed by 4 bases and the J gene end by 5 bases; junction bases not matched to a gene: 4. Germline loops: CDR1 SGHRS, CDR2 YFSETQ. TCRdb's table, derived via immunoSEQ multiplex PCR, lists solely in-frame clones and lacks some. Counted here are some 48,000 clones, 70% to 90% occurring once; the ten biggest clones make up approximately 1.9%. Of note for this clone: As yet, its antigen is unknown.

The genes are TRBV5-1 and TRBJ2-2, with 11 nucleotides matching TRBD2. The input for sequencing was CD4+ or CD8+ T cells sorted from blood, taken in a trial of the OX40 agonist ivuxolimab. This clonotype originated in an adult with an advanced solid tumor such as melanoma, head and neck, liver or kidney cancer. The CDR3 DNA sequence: TGCGCCAGCAGCGTGGGACTAGCGGAAACCGGGGAGCTGTTTTTT. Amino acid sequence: CASSVGLAETGELFF.